The source of this T cell receptor (beta chain) is a study of T cells after yellow fever vaccination. Across the study: Fractions with few cells were prepared using SMART-Seq v4 Ultra Low Input.

Generation of TCR cDNA used 5'RACE template switching (which added a universal primer site and UMIs). TCRdb re-derived calls from the 5' RACE reads in MiXCR, one entry per CDR3 protein. The table has hundreds of thousands of distinct CDR3 sequences, roughly 17% seen once. V dropped 3 bases and J dropped 1; count of bases not matched to a gene: 5. Germline CDR1 SGHTA, CDR2 FQGNSA. The CDR3 sequence is 15 residues long. This specimen consisted of PBMCs, obtained 4 to 5 days after the first yellow fever vaccination. The clonotype was recovered from a man between 18 and 35 years old who received the YFV17D yellow fever vaccine. The chain uses TRBV7-2 and TRBJ2-5; 7 nucleotides align to TRBD2. CDR3 residues: CASSFYTGGQETQYF. CDR3 nucleotides: TGTGCCAGCAGCTTTTATACGGGGGGCCAAGAGACCCAGTACTTC.